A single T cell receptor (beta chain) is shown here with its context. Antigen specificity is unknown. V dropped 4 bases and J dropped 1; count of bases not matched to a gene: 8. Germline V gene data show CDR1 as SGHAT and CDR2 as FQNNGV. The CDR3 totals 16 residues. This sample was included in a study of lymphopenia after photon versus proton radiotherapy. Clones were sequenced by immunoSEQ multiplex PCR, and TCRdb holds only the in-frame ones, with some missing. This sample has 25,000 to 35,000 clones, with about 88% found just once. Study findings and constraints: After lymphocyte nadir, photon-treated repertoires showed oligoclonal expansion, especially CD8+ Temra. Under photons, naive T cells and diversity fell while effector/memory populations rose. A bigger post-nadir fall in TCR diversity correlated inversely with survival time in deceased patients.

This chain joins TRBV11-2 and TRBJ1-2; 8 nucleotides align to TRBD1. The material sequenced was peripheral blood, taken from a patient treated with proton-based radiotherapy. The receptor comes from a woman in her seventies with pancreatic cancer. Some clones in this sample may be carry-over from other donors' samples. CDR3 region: CASSYRGGQDNYGYTF. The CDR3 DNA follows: TGTGCCAGCAGCTATAGAGGGGGACAGGATAACTATGGCTACACCTTC.